This TCR beta chain was observed in a study of T cell repertoires in cytomegalovirus infection. About the research overall: Public TCR beta signatures provided an indication of both CMV infection and a matching HLA type.

The study, taken as a whole, reports: HLA-C-restricted TCR beta clonotypes specific for CMV led the ex vivo response.

TCRdb itself ran the reads through MiXCR, one entry per CDR3 protein. This sample has a few hundred thousand distinct CDR3 sequences, with 15% to 20% found just once. This clonotype appeared once. Its antigen remains unknown. Sequences were obtained from PBMCs. This clonotype originated in a human donor in good health (CMV status not recorded). Some clones in this sample may be carry-over from other donors' samples.

CDR3 protein: CAISRDNPFQETQYF. In nucleotides, the CDR3 is TGTGCCATCAGTAGGGACAACCCTTTCCAAGAGACCCAGTACTTC. The rearrangement links TRBV10-3 to TRBJ2-5, with a possible D match to TRBD1 (6 bases). V was trimmed by 5 bases and J by 1 base, leaving 14 bases between them. This CDR3 spans 15 amino acids. Germline loops: CDR1 ENHRY, CDR2 SYGVKD.